Below, 17 T cell receptor beta chains from the same sample are listed, as sequenced in a study of shared clonotypes between healthy human individuals. Produced via immunoSEQ multiplex PCR; TCRdb's table is partial and in-frame only. The sample yields approximately 2,000,000 clones, less than 95% seen once. The sequencing sample was made of naive CD4+ T cells from PBMCs. Subset indicated: CD45RA+ positively selected. All receptors come from a man between 18 and 35 years old in good health. Some clones in this sample may be carry-over from other donors' samples.

This clone was recorded once. The rearrangement uses TRBV5-1 and TRBJ2-7; the match to TRBD2 covers 10 bases. Germline CDR1 SGHRS, CDR2 YFSETQ. This CDR3 comprises 15 residues. V lost 4 bases to trimming and J lost 3 bases; unmatched junction nucleotides: 7. The CDR3 is CASSPQAGGDYEQYF. The CDR3 DNA sequence: TGCGCCAGCAGCCCTCAAGCGGGAGGGGACTACGAGCAGTACTTC. Full variable domain (remainder filled in from reference TRBV5-1 and TRBJ2-7): KAGVTQTPRYLIKTRGQQVTLSCSPISGHRSVSWYQQTPGQGLQFLFEYFSETQRNKGNFPGRFSGRQFSNSRSEMNVSTLELGDSALYLCASSPQAGGDYEQYFGPGTRLTVT.

The gene calls are TRBV7-3 and TRBJ2-1; D gene unclear. Germline CDR1 SGHTA, CDR2 FQGTGA. This CDR3 is 13 amino acids long. V lost 5 bases and J 4 bases, leaving 9 bases between the germline ends. The CDR3 protein is CASSRPPYNEQFF. CDR3 DNA: TGTGCCAGCAGCCGTCCCCCTTACAATGAGCAGTTCTTC. Full variable domain (remainder filled in from reference TRBV7-3 and TRBJ2-1): GAGVSQTPSNKVTEKGKYVELRCDPISGHTALYWYRQSLGQGPEFLIYFQGTGAADDSGLPNDRFFAVRPEGSVSTLKIQRTERGDSAVYLCASSRPPYNEQFFGPGTRLTVL.

The chain couples TRBV5-6 to TRBJ2-7, with D perhaps TRBD2 (5 bases). Trimming shortened V by 7 bases and J by 0 bases, and 8 bases separated the two germline ends. Germline lookup yields CDR1 SGHDT and CDR2 YYEEEE. The CDR3 totals 12 residues. The CDR3 region has the DNA TGTGCCAGCGGGGAGAGCTCCTACGAGCAGTACTTC. Its protein product is CASGESSYEQYF.

The genes are TRBV6-5 and TRBJ1-6; 10 bases align to TRBD1. The CDR3 is made up of 14 amino acids. Germline V gene sequence: CDR1 MNHEY, CDR2 SVGAGI. V lost 10 bases to trimming and J lost 9 bases; unmatched junction nucleotides: 9. In DNA form, the CDR3 reads TGTGCCACCCAAGGGACAGGGGACCCTTCACCCCTCCACTTT. Protein product: CATQGTGDPSPLHF.

The chain carries TRBV7-2 and TRBJ1-5; D unclear. The CDR3 has 14 amino acids. With 1 base removed from V and 7 bases from J, the gap between germline ends came to 11 bases. Germline V gene lookup returns CDR1 SGHTA and CDR2 FQGNSA. CDR3 in amino acids: CASSLGRIEQPQHF. CDR3 in DNA: TGTGCCAGCAGCTTAGGCCGGATTGAGCAGCCCCAGCATTTT.

About this clone: This sample includes further DNA sequences coding for the same CDR3. The chain recombines TRBV18 with TRBJ1-1, with a tentative D call TRBD1 (5 bases). V shed 3 bases and J shed 2 bases, with 7 bases lying between them. In germline, CDR1 is KGHSH, CDR2 LQKENI. There are 13 residues in the CDR3. DNA for the CDR3: TGTGCCAGCTCACCTCAGGGTAACACTGAAGCTTTCTTT. Its translation: CASSPQGNTEAFF.

In the case of this clone: Other DNA sequences within the sample encode an identical CDR3. V and J are TRBV11-2 and TRBJ1-2, with D maybe TRBD1 (6 bases). There are 13 residues in the CDR3. The ends were cut back, 1 base at V and 8 bases at J, with 11 bases in the middle. The germline gives CDR1 SGHAT, CDR2 FQNNGV. CDR3 sequence reads: CASSLGQGYGYTF. The CDR3 nucleotides are TGTGCCAGCAGCTTAGGGCAGGGGTACGGCTACACCTTC.

Comments on this clone: In the same sample, other DNA sequences code for this CDR3. V is TRBV29-1 and J is TRBJ2-6; tentative D call: TRBD1 (5 bases). CDR1 and CDR2 from the germline V gene are SQVTM and ANQGSEA. The germline V and J ends were trimmed by 1 base and 2 bases, with 6 bases remaining between them. The CDR3 is 14 amino acids. In nucleotides, the CDR3 is TGCAGCGTTGAAGGGGGCGCTGGGGCCAACGTCCTGACTTTC. It translates to CSVEGGAGANVLTF.

Concerning this clone itself: The same CDR3 also results from other DNA sequences found in this sample. The chain combines TRBV7-2 with TRBJ2-7, with D perhaps TRBD1 (5 bases). The CDR3 has 13 amino acids. Germline assignment: CDR1 SGHTA and CDR2 FQGNSA. Trimming cost V 1 base and J 3 bases, with 7 bases left between them. CDR3 amino acids: CASSLGRGYEQYF. For the CDR3, the DNA is TGTGCCAGCAGCTTAGGAAGGGGCTACGAGCAGTACTTC.

Turning to this clone: Other nucleotide sequences from this sample produce the same CDR3. The gene calls are TRBV18 and TRBJ1-3, with D unresolved. There are 14 residues in the CDR3. Germline V gene sequence: CDR1 KGHSH, CDR2 LQKENI. V lost 2 bases, J lost 3 bases, and 8 bases lay in between. This CDR3 is CASSPGGSGNTIYF. The CDR3 nucleotides read TGTGCCAGCTCACCAGGAGGGAGTGGAAACACCATATATTTT. The whole variable domain, filled in from reference TRBV18 and TRBJ1-3, reads NAGVMQNPRHLVRRRGQEARLRCSPMKGHSHVYWYRQLPEEGLKFMVYLQKENIIDESGMPKERFSAEFPKEGPSILRIQQVVRGDSAAYFCASSPGGSGNTIYFGEGSWLTVV.

CDR3 DNA sequence: TGTGCCAGCAGTGCTATCGGGACTAGCGGGACAGATACGCAGTATTTT. This sequence encodes CASSAIGTSGTDTQYF. V is TRBV2 and J is TRBJ2-3, with 12 bases lining up with TRBD2. The CDR3 has 16 residues. V gave up 4 bases and J gave up 3 bases; unmatched junction bases: 5. Germline V gene lookup returns CDR1 SNHLY and CDR2 FYNNEI.

The chain recombines TRBV6-1 with TRBJ1-1; D might be TRBD1 (6 bases). CDR1 MNHNS and CDR2 SASEGT come from the germline V gene. The CDR3 has 14 amino acids. V lost 6 bases to trimming and J lost 1 base, with 12 bases between them. The CDR3 nucleotides are TGTGCCAGCAGCATACAGGGCCCGAACACTGAAGCTTTCTTT. Translating it yields CASSIQGPNTEAFF.

The rearrangement joins TRBV29-1 to TRBJ1-2; D remains ambiguous. With 7 bases removed from V and 3 bases from J, the gap between germline ends came to 18 bases. Germline V gene data show CDR1 as SQVTM and CDR2 as ANQGSEA. CDR3 length equals 14 residues. Here the CDR3 reads CSAAPGSADYGYTF. CDR3 bases: TGCAGCGCCGCCCCTGGGTCTGCCGACTATGGCTACACCTTC. Full variable domain (outside the CDR3, taken from reference TRBV29-1 and TRBJ1-2): SAVISQKPSRDICQRGTSLTIQCQVDSQVTMMFWYRQQPGQSLTLIATANQGSEATYESGFVIDKFPISRPNLTFSTLTVSNMSPEDSSIYLCSAAPGSADYGYTFGSGTRLTVV.

The gene calls are TRBV15 and TRBJ1-2; D might be TRBD1 (6 bases). Per germline, CDR1 LNHNV and CDR2 YYDKDF (reference sequence). Trimming left V 4 bases short and J 8 bases short, with 17 bases between. The CDR3 is 14 residues long. Here the CDR3 reads CATSTRVQGGGYTF. The CDR3 nucleotides are TGTGCCACCAGCACAAGGGTACAGGGAGGCGGCTACACCTTC.

J is TRBJ2-3 and V is TRBV29-1, with D possibly TRBD1 on 6 matching bases. From germline, CDR1 is SQVTM and CDR2 ANQGSEA. The CDR3 contains 13 residues. V was trimmed by 3 bases and J by 1 base, leaving 8 bases between them. The CDR3 loop reads CSVENRGTDTQYF. The CDR3, as DNA: TGCAGCGTTGAGAACAGGGGCACAGATACGCAGTATTTT.

J is TRBJ1-2 and V is TRBV29-1; 8 nucleotides match TRBD1. CDR3 length: 12 residues. Germline lookup yields CDR1 SQVTM and CDR2 ANQGSEA. Trimming removed 7 bases from V and 6 bases from J; junction bases left unmatched: 7. The CDR3 DNA follows: TGCAGCGGCGGACAGGGAACGGATGGCTACACCTTC. This gives the protein CSGGQGTDGYTF.

CDR3 coding DNA: TGTGCCAGCAGCTTTTCAACCAGCGGGGAGACCCAGTACTTC. The encoded protein is CASSFSTSGETQYF. V usage is TRBV7-9 and J usage is TRBJ2-5; D is perhaps TRBD2 (6 bases). The CDR3 covers 14 residues. Germline-derived CDR1 and CDR2 are SEHNR and FQNEAQ (reference sequence). The ends were cut back, 3 bases at V and 5 bases at J, with 13 bases in the middle. The full variable domain, its missing parts supplied by reference TRBV7-9 and TRBJ2-5, is DTGVSQNPRHKITKRGQNVTFRCDPISEHNRLYWYRQTLGQGPEFLTYFQNEAQLEKSRLLSDRFSAERPKGSFSTLEIQRTEQGDSAMYLCASSFSTSGETQYFGPGTRLLVL.